The 17 T cell receptor beta chains below were found in one sample sequenced in a study of blood T cell repertoires in COVID-19. The assay was immunoSEQ multiplex PCR, and TCRdb's table has in-frame clones only and misses some. This table holds fewer than 400,000 clones, approximately 86% found once. Sequencing was done on a sample of peripheral blood. The receptor set was obtained from a human donor in a cohort sampled during active COVID-19.

The chain carries TRBV7-9 and TRBJ2-7, with D maybe TRBD2 (6 bases). CDR3 length: 15 residues. Per the germline V gene, CDR1 is SEHNR and CDR2 is FQNEAQ (reference sequence). V lost 5 bases and J 2 bases, leaving 16 bases between the germline ends. The CDR3 region is CASSVEEGKTYEQYF. The DNA of the CDR3 is TGTGCCAGCAGCGTGGAGGAGGGGAAAACCTACGAGCAGTACTTC.

This clone was seen more than once but under ten times. V usage is TRBV28 and J usage is TRBJ1-1, with D possibly TRBD1 on 6 matching bases. Germline assignment: CDR1 MDHEN and CDR2 SYDVKM. V was pared by 7 bases and J by 3 bases, with 24 bases between. This CDR3 has 17 amino acids. CDR3 protein: CASTPGGWGRQDTEAFF. CDR3 bases: TGTGCCAGCACCCCGGGGGGGTGGGGCAGACAGGACACTGAAGCTTTCTTT.

The V call is TRBV7-9, the J call TRBJ1-5; D remains ambiguous. This CDR3 has 14 residues. Germline V CDR1 and CDR2: SEHNR, FQNEAQ (reference sequence). V lost 3 bases and J lost 0, with 6 bases in between. The CDR3 protein is CASSFGYSNQPQHF. Written as DNA, the CDR3 is TGTGCCAGCAGCTTCGGGTATAGCAATCAGCCCCAGCATTTT.

The genes are TRBV12-3 or TRBV12-4 and TRBJ1-5; D call uncertain. Trimming cost V 3 bases and J 4 bases, with 4 bases left between them. This CDR3 region has 12 residues. CDR3 DNA: TGTGCCAGCAGTTTGGCAAATCAGCCCCAGCATTTT. Protein product: CASSLANQPQHF.

J is TRBJ1-1 and V is TRBV7-2; D gene uncertain. The CDR3 has 16 amino acids. V was clipped by 3 bases and J by 3 bases, with 17 bases between them. The germline CDR1 and CDR2 sequences are SGHTA and FQGNSA. CDR3: CASSFITGVVDTEAFF. DNA of the CDR3: TGTGCCAGCAGCTTCATAACCGGGGTGGTGGACACTGAAGCTTTCTTT.

V and J are TRBV3-1 (or the pseudogene TRBV3-2) and TRBJ2-7; D is unclear. Germline CDR1 and CDR2: LGHDT and YNNKEL (reference sequence). Trimming removed 3 bases from V and 4 bases from J, with 13 bases in between. This CDR3 region has 14 residues. The CDR3 loop is CASSQQPGPYEQYF. DNA of the CDR3: TGTGCCAGCAGCCAGCAACCGGGTCCTTACGAGCAGTACTTC.

The chain combines TRBV30 with TRBJ2-1; D perhaps matches TRBD2 (6 bases). Germline CDR1 and CDR2: GTSNPN and SVGIG (reference sequence). The CDR3 is 15 amino acids. The ends were cut back, 3 bases at V and 2 bases at J, with 14 bases in the middle. CDR3 protein: CAWSHRLVPYNEQFF. CDR3 DNA sequence: TGTGCCTGGAGCCATAGACTAGTCCCCTACAATGAGCAGTTCTTC.

The chain uses TRBV2 and TRBJ2-2; maybe TRBD1 (5 bases). Germline loops: CDR1 SNHLY, CDR2 FYNNEI. The V and J ends lost 4 bases and 8 bases respectively, with 11 bases between them. The CDR3 runs 13 residues. The CDR3 region is CASSVVGVGELFF. CDR3 in DNA: TGTGCCAGCAGTGTAGTAGGGGTTGGGGAGCTGTTTTTT.

J is TRBJ1-1 and V is TRBV7-9; D not certain. CDR1 is SEHNR, CDR2 FQNEAQ, per germline (reference sequence). The CDR3 is 16 amino acids. The germline V and J ends were trimmed by 1 base and 1 base, with 13 bases remaining between them. CDR3 amino acids: CASSLELARPNTEAFF. The CDR3 region has the DNA TGTGCCAGCAGCTTAGAGTTGGCCAGGCCGAACACTGAAGCTTTCTTT.

The CDR3 bases are TGTGCCAGTATGCAGGGTGCGGCTGGGGCCAACGTCCTGACTTTC. It codes for CASMQGAAGANVLTF. The chain is built from TRBV19 and TRBJ2-6, with a weak D call TRBD1 (5 bases). This CDR3 is built from 15 residues. Trimming removed 7 bases from V and 2 bases from J, with 12 bases in between. Germline lookup yields CDR1 LNHDA and CDR2 SQIVND (reference sequence).

The chain has TRBV5-6 and TRBJ2-1; 7 bases are a match to TRBD2. From germline, CDR1 is SGHDT and CDR2 YYEEEE. Unmatched junction bases numbered 19, after V lost 6 bases and J lost 10 bases. The CDR3 is 16 amino acids. The CDR3 bases are TGTGCCAGCACCGCAGGCTGGCGGGAGTATATCAGGGAGCAGTTCTTC. It encodes CASTAGWREYIREQFF.

The count of this clone is one. The chain links TRBV30 to TRBJ1-1; D gene ambiguous. Trimming removed 4 bases from V and 4 bases from J, with 10 bases in between. CDR1 is GTSNPN and CDR2 is SVGIG in the germline V gene (reference sequence). This CDR3 contains 12 residues. DNA of the CDR3: TGTGCCTGGAAGTTAGTCTCCACTGAAGCTTTCTTT. Protein: CAWKLVSTEAFF.

A remark on this clone: The sample carries other DNA sequences with the same CDR3. This chain uses TRBV9 with TRBJ2-7; D may be TRBD2 (6 bases). Germline CDR1 is SGDLS and CDR2 is YYNGEE. The CDR3 runs 13 residues. With 2 bases removed from V and 0 bases from J, the gap between germline ends came to 6 bases. CDR3 sequence (DNA): TGTGCCAGCAGCGTGGGACTCTCCTACGAGCAGTACTTC. Its protein product is CASSVGLSYEQYF.

This chain uses TRBV5-1 with TRBJ2-1; 8 nucleotides match TRBD2. Germline lookup yields CDR1 SGHRS and CDR2 YFSETQ. This CDR3 is 17 amino acids long. The V and J ends lost 4 bases and 7 bases, in that order; junction bases with no gene match: 16. CDR3 DNA sequence: TGCGCCAGCAGCCGGGGGGGACGGGAGACCCCGGGGAATGAGCAGTTCTTC. It codes for CASSRGGRETPGNEQFF.

The chain combines TRBV3-1 (or the pseudogene TRBV3-2) with TRBJ2-7; 8 bases match TRBD1. Trimming removed 5 bases from V and 5 bases from J; junction bases left unmatched: 11. The CDR3 spans 15 residues. Germline CDR1 and CDR2: LGHDT and YNNKEL (reference sequence). Here the CDR3 reads CASSGGTGPLDEQYF. CDR3 DNA: TGTGCCAGCAGCGGAGGGACAGGCCCCTTGGACGAGCAGTACTTC.

The V gene is TRBV29-1, the J gene TRBJ1-2, with D tentatively TRBD1 (6 bases). Germline assignment: CDR1 SQVTM and CDR2 ANQGSEA. The CDR3 length is 17 residues. The germline V and J ends were trimmed by 7 bases and 8 bases, with 32 bases remaining between them. This CDR3 reads CSDDSVLPGGGGRGYTF. The CDR3, as DNA: TGCAGCGACGACTCCGTACTTCCAGGCGGGGGCGGACGAGGCTACACCTTC. Together with reference TRBV29-1 and TRBJ1-2, the CDR3 gives the full variable domain: SAVISQKPSRDICQRGTSLTIQCQVDSQVTMMFWYRQQPGQSLTLIATANQGSEATYESGFVIDKFPISRPNLTFSTLTVSNMSPEDSSIYLCSDDSVLPGGGGRGYTFGSGTRLTVV.

The chain has TRBV30 and TRBJ1-1, with unresolved D. The germline V gene encodes CDR1 GTSNPN and CDR2 SVGIG (reference sequence). Trimming stripped 2 bases from V and 0 bases from J, with 7 bases between. The CDR3 length is 13 residues. In DNA, the CDR3 is TGTGCCTGGAGTCAGGAAATGAACACTGAAGCTTTCTTT. Translation gives CAWSQEMNTEAFF.